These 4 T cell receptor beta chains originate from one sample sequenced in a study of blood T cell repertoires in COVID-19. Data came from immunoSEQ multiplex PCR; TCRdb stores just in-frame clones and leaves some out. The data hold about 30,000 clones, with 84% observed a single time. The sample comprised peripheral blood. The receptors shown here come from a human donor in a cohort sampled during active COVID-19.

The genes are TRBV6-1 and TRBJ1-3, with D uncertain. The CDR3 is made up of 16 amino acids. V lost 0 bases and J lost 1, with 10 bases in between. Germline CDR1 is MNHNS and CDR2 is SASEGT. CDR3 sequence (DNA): TGTGCCAGCAGTGAAGCTACGAGGGTTTCTGGAAACACCATATATTTT. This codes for CASSEATRVSGNTIYF.

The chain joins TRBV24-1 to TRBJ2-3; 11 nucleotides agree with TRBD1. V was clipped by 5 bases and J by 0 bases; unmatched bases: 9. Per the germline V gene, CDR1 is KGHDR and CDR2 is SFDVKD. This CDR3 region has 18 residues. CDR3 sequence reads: CATSGGTGGASSTDTQYF. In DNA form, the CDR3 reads TGTGCCACCAGTGGTGGGACAGGGGGGGCCTCTAGCACAGATACGCAGTATTTT.

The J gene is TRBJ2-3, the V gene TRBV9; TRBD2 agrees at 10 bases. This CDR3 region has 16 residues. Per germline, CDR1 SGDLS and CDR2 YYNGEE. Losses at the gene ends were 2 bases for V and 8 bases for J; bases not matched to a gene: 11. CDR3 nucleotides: TGTGCCAGCAGCGTGAGGGCTAGCGGGGGTGCTGGTACGCAGTATTTT. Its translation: CASSVRASGGAGTQYF. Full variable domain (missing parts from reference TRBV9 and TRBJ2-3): DSGVTQTPKHLITATGQRVTLRCSPRSGDLSVYWYQQSLDQGLQFLIQYYNGEERAKGNILERFSAQQFPDLHSELNLSSLELGDSALYFCASSVRASGGAGTQYFGPGTRLTVL.

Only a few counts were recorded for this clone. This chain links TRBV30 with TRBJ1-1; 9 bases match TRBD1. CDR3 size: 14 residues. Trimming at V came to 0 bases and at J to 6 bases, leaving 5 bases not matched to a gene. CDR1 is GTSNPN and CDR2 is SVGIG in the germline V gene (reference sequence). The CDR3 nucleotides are TGTGCCTGGAGTGTTGGGGACAGGGCCGCTGAAGCTTTCTTT. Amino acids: CAWSVGDRAAEAFF.